The 26 T cell receptor beta chains below all came from one sample that was sequenced in a study of cytotoxic CD8 clonotypes in ibrutinib-treated CLL. The table came from immunoSEQ multiplex PCR; TCRdb's copy has only in-frame clones and leaves some out. The sample gives nearly 100,000 clones, 78% of which show up once; 25% to 35% is in the top ten. Sequenced material: PBMCs, taken after 12 months of ibrutinib treatment. These receptors were collected from a human donor with chronic lymphocytic leukemia.

This clone was seen a handful of times. The chain has TRBV4-2 and TRBJ1-2, with TRBD1 matching 11 bases. Trimming at V came to 0 bases and at J to 8 bases, leaving 5 bases not matched to a gene. Germline V gene lookup returns CDR1 LGHNA and CDR2 YNFKEQ. There are 15 residues in the CDR3. The CDR3 DNA reads TGTGCCAGCAGCCAAGAGGACAGGGGGCGAAACGGCTACACCTTC. It encodes CASSQEDRGRNGYTF.

The rearrangement links TRBV12-5 to TRBJ2-7, with 7 positions matching TRBD2. J was trimmed by 7 bases and V by 7 bases; bases with no gene match: 13. This CDR3 region has 14 residues. CDR1 is LGHNT and CDR2 is FRNRAP in the germline V gene. The CDR3 spells CASARGGISLEQYF. The CDR3 nucleotides are TGTGCTAGTGCAAGGGGAGGGATTTCGTTGGAGCAGTACTTC.

V gene TRBV29-1 combines with J gene TRBJ1-2; the D is unclear. Germline V gene data show CDR1 as SQVTM and CDR2 as ANQGSEA. This CDR3 region has 12 residues. The V gene lost 3 bases and the J gene lost 5 bases, with 10 bases spanning the gap. The CDR3 reads CSVERVGYGYTF. The CDR3 region has the DNA TGCAGCGTTGAGCGGGTCGGGTATGGCTACACCTTC.

The table lists this clone with a few counts. Additional DNA sequences in this sample encode the identical CDR3. This chain joins TRBV5-6 and TRBJ2-2; no reliable D call. The V gene lost 0 bases and the J gene lost 0 bases, with 9 bases spanning the gap. The CDR3 has 16 residues. Germline lookup yields CDR1 SGHDT and CDR2 YYEEEE. For the CDR3, the DNA is TGTGCCAGCAGCTTGGGTCGGTCCACGAACACCGGGGAGCTGTTTTTT. This translates into CASSLGRSTNTGELFF.

The genes are TRBV6-1 and TRBJ2-5; D possibly corresponds to TRBD2 (5 bases). CDR1 MNHNS and CDR2 SASEGT come from the germline V gene. The V end lost 3 bases, the J end lost 4 bases, and 9 bases lay between the germline ends. This CDR3 spans 13 amino acids. The CDR3 region has the DNA TGTGCCAGCAGTGATATGGCGGGAGAGACCCAGTACTTC. Translating it yields CASSDMAGETQYF.

The V call is TRBV27, the J call TRBJ2-1, with D tentatively TRBD1 (6 bases). This CDR3 contains 14 residues. Trimming took off 5 bases at V and 6 bases at J, with 14 bases between the two ends. Germline CDR1 MNHEY, CDR2 SMNVEV (reference sequence). Here the CDR3 reads CASSQIGQRNEQFF. In DNA, the CDR3 is TGTGCCAGCAGTCAGATCGGACAGCGCAATGAGCAGTTCTTC.

There are many counts of this clone. V and J are TRBV19 and TRBJ1-6; D call uncertain. Germline CDR1 reads LNHDA; CDR2 reads SQIVND (reference sequence). Trimming removed 3 bases from V and 7 bases from J, with 13 bases in between. The CDR3 totals 15 residues. The CDR3 sequence is CASSMGWQTNSPLHF. The CDR3 DNA sequence: TGTGCCAGTAGTATGGGCTGGCAGACGAATTCACCCCTCCACTTT.

A few counts support this clone. The V call is TRBV4-1, the J call TRBJ2-7, with 8 bases identical to TRBD2. CDR3 size: 15 residues. V gave up 0 bases and J gave up 0 bases; unmatched junction bases: 1. Germline V gives CDR1 MGHRA, CDR2 YSYEKL. The CDR3 nucleotides are TGCGCCAGCAGCCAAGAACTAGCGGACTCCTACGAGCAGTACTTC. Protein: CASSQELADSYEQYF.

On this clone: Other DNA sequences in the sample encode the same CDR3. This chain joins TRBV4-1 and TRBJ1-1; D unclear. The CDR3 spans 14 residues. Trimming shortened V by 1 base and J by 0 bases, and 6 bases separated the two germline ends. Germline V gene data show CDR1 as MGHRA and CDR2 as YSYEKL. CDR3 bases: TGCGCCAGCAGCCAAGGGGATATGAACACTGAAGCTTTCTTT. Translation: CASSQGDMNTEAFF.

This rearrangement joins TRBV5-8 to TRBJ1-2; a possible D gene is TRBD1 (5 bases). The germline CDR1 and CDR2 sequences are SGHTS and YDEGEE. With 4 bases removed from V and 0 bases from J, the gap between germline ends came to 10 bases. The CDR3 sequence is 14 residues long. Written as DNA, the CDR3 is TGTGCCAGCAGCCTACGGGGGGCTAACTATGGCTACACCTTC. Translated: CASSLRGANYGYTF.

The chain is built from TRBV7-2 and TRBJ2-1; 9 bases map to TRBD2. This CDR3 contains 15 residues. The germline V gene encodes CDR1 SGHTA and CDR2 FQGNSA. The V gene end was trimmed by 5 bases and the J gene end by 4 bases; junction bases not matched to a gene: 6. The CDR3 nucleotides are TGTGCCAGCAGCCCTAGCGGGGAAGCTTACAATGAGCAGTTCTTC. Protein product: CASSPSGEAYNEQFF.

This chain connects TRBV15 to TRBJ1-1; D is possibly TRBD1 (6 bases). The ends were cut back, 3 bases at V and 4 bases at J, with 12 bases in the middle. The CDR3 is made up of 14 amino acids. Germline V gene lookup returns CDR1 LNHNV and CDR2 YYDKDF (reference sequence). The CDR3 sequence is CATSSNRESTEAFF. CDR3 nucleotides: TGTGCCACCAGCAGCAACAGGGAGTCCACTGAAGCTTTCTTT.

The genes are TRBV6-6 and TRBJ1-1; no clear D. In germline, CDR1 is MNHNY, CDR2 SVGAGI (reference sequence). The CDR3 is made up of 13 amino acids. Deletions cut 2 bases from V and 7 bases from J, with 11 bases between. The CDR3 here is CASSYQKGSEAFF. CDR3 bases: TGTGCCAGCAGTTACCAGAAAGGGAGTGAAGCTTTCTTT.

This rearrangement joins TRBV7-6 to TRBJ2-5; D unresolved. This CDR3 has 13 residues. Germline CDR1 reads SGHVS; CDR2 reads FNYEAQ. Trimming removed 1 base from V and 2 bases from J, with 5 bases in between. The CDR3 is CASSLVGQETQYF. CDR3 nucleotides: TGTGCCAGCAGCTTAGTGGGGCAAGAGACCCAGTACTTC.

The V gene is TRBV2, the J gene TRBJ1-4; D is uncertain. Germline V CDR1 and CDR2: SNHLY, FYNNEI. V lost 6 bases to trimming and J lost 0 bases, with 14 bases between them. The CDR3 runs 16 residues. CDR3: CASRRTGPATNEKLFF. The CDR3 DNA reads as TGTGCCAGCAGGAGGACCGGGCCCGCAACTAATGAAAAACTGTTTTTT.

The rearrangement links TRBV6-5 to TRBJ2-1; TRBD2 matches at 14 bases. V dropped 6 bases and J dropped 6; count of bases not matched to a gene: 4. Germline V gene sequence: CDR1 MNHEY, CDR2 SVGAGI. This CDR3 is 15 amino acids long. This chain's CDR3 is CASRTGLAGGNEQFF. CDR3 nucleotides: TGTGCCAGCAGAACTGGACTAGCGGGGGGCAATGAGCAGTTCTTC.

This chain connects TRBV1 to TRBJ1-3; TRBD1, the table's D call, was not compared with the DNA. TRBV1 is a listed pseudogene. The CDR3 loop spans 18 amino acids. CDR3 coding DNA: TGCACCACCTACTCGAAATCGGGACAGACCAACTCTGGAAACACCATATATTTT. This sequence encodes CTTYSKSGQTNSGNTIYF.

The chain recombines TRBV5-1 with TRBJ1-4, with a weak D call TRBD1 (6 bases). The CDR3 is 15 amino acids. Trimming stripped 5 bases from V and 7 bases from J, with 18 bases between. Germline loops: CDR1 SGHRS, CDR2 YFSETQ. The CDR3: CASSLSQGEREKLFF. The CDR3 DNA is TGCGCCAGCAGTTTATCACAGGGTGAGCGTGAAAAACTGTTTTTT.

The chain uses TRBV28 and TRBJ2-7, with D tentatively TRBD1 (7 bases). Trimming cost V 8 bases and J 2 bases, with 19 bases left between them. Per the germline V gene, CDR1 is MDHEN and CDR2 is SYDVKM. This CDR3 comprises 15 residues. The CDR3 loop is CASPPPGGLPYEQYF. The CDR3 nucleotides are TGTGCCAGCCCCCCTCCAGGGGGGCTCCCCTACGAGCAGTACTTC.

This chain links TRBV10-3 with TRBJ2-7; 10 bases line up with TRBD1. The CDR3 runs 16 residues. The ends lost 3 bases at V and 5 bases at J; junction bases unmatched: 10. The germline CDR1 and CDR2 sequences are ENHRY and SYGVKD. The DNA for the CDR3 is TGTGCCATCAGTGACTCGGGACAGGGGAGGAGGAACGAGCAGTACTTC. As protein: CAISDSGQGRRNEQYF.

This clone was picked up a small number of times. The chain is built from TRBV7-9 and TRBJ1-1; a weak D match, TRBD1 (6 bases). This CDR3 region has 12 residues. Trimming shortened V by 3 bases and J by 8 bases, and 10 bases separated the two germline ends. In germline, CDR1 is SEHNR, CDR2 FQNEAQ (reference sequence). Here the CDR3 reads CASSLGGVEAFF. DNA of the CDR3: TGTGCCAGCAGCTTGGGGGGCGTAGAAGCTTTCTTT.

V is TRBV5-1 and J is TRBJ2-7, with TRBD1 matching 7 bases. Germline trimming cut 2 bases from V and 3 bases from J; bases unmatched to any gene: 2. CDR1 is SGHRS and CDR2 is YFSETQ in the germline V gene. The length of the CDR3 is 13 residues. The CDR3 nucleotides read TGCGCCAGCAGCTTAGACAGGGTCTACGAGCAGTACTTC. Its translation is CASSLDRVYEQYF.

The J gene is TRBJ2-7, the V gene TRBV6-1; 8 nucleotides agree with TRBD1. Per germline, CDR1 MNHNS and CDR2 SASEGT. The J segment lost 6 bases and the V segment lost 3 bases, leaving 4 bases of the junction unmatched. This CDR3 has 13 amino acids. CDR3 sequence: CASSEGDRREQYF. CDR3 DNA: TGTGCCAGCAGTGAGGGGGACAGGCGCGAGCAGTACTTC.

This clone came up a few times. The chain is built from TRBV12-5 and TRBJ2-7; D is ambiguous. CDR3 length: 11 residues. Germline CDR1 reads LGHNT; CDR2 reads FRNRAP. Trimming pared 6 bases from V and 6 bases from J, leaving 9 bases between. Here the CDR3 DNA reads TGTGCTAGTGGCCTCAAAGTCGAGCAGTACTTC. This encodes CASGLKVEQYF.

V gene TRBV19 combines with J gene TRBJ1-5; 7 bases map to TRBD1. The V segment lost 3 bases and the J segment 4 bases; nucleotides outside the gene matches: 6. Germline-derived CDR1 and CDR2 are LNHDA and SQIVND (reference sequence). The CDR3 has 15 residues. DNA of the CDR3: TGTGCCAGTAGTATTGCTCCCAGGGGGAATCAGCCCCAGCATTTT. Translated, it gives CASSIAPRGNQPQHF. The complete variable domain, with remaining parts taken from reference TRBV19 and TRBJ1-5, reads DGGITQSPKYLFRKEGQNVTLSCEQNLNHDAMYWYRQDPGQGLRLIYYSQIVNDFQKGDIAEGYSVSREKKESFPLTVTSAQKNPTAFYLCASSIAPRGNQPQHFGDGTRLSIL.

The V call is TRBV6-6, the J call TRBJ1-6, with D perhaps matching TRBD1 (6 bases). Trimming stripped 7 bases from V and 7 bases from J, with 11 bases between. Germline CDR1 is MNHNY and CDR2 is SVGAGI (reference sequence). CDR3 length equals 13 residues. The CDR3 sequence is CASTSTGNSPLHF. The CDR3 DNA reads as TGTGCCAGCACATCCACAGGGAATTCACCCCTCCACTTT.